The T cell receptor (beta chain) under discussion was sequenced for a study of response to subunit inactivated influenza vaccine. This clonotype has more than one count but fewer than ten. Its target is unknown. This CDR3 is built from 15 residues. Germline trimming cut 5 bases from V and 2 bases from J; bases unmatched to any gene: 5. Germline loops: CDR1 MDHEN, CDR2 SYDVKM. Regarding the study as a whole: Researchers suggested that each seasonal influenza vaccination recruits few new T cells.

TCRdb re-called the RT-PCR reads through MiXCR, storing one row per CDR3 protein. The sample shows 600,000 to 850,000 distinct CDR3 sequences, around 15% of them seen only once. The source was PBMCs from blood, collected approximately 15 days before vaccination. The chain links TRBV28 to TRBJ2-3, with 9 bases matching TRBD1. This TCR was recovered from a man aged 50 to 60 who received an inactivated influenza vaccine. The CDR3: CASSPQGAATDTQYF. CDR3 in DNA: TGTGCCAGCAGTCCACAGGGGGCGGCCACAGATACGCAGTATTTT.